This T cell receptor (beta chain) was captured in a study of regulatory T cells in long-lasting Graves disease. Study-wide findings and caveats: Less diverse TCR repertoires were seen in persistent Graves' patients than in newly diagnosed ones. The number of shared public clonotypes was higher in persistent patients (approximately 3,000) than new patients (more than 850). Peripheral blood, not thyroid tissue, was the sole material studied.

Time point here: newly diagnosed GD, antithyroid drugs for less than 3 months. Construction of the TCR library relied on RNA isolated from PBMCs. The authors diagnosed Graves' disease using American Thyroid Association guidelines. Library construction for TCR beta used iRepertoire HTBI primers and Arm-PCR of CDR3 regions. In TCRdb, the multiplex PCR reads were re-called with MiXCR into one record per CDR3 protein. The sample lists roughly 420,000 distinct CDR3 sequences; about 16% were seen once. This clonotype has a count of ten or more. Antigen unknown. The specimen comprised peripheral blood mononuclear cells (PBMCs), sampled at new diagnosis, from a patient treated with antithyroid drugs. This sequence originates from a female donor with Graves disease.

The CDR3 sequence is CASSHPSQPNEKLFF. In DNA form, the CDR3 reads TGTGCCAGCAGCCACCCCTCCCAGCCTAATGAAAAACTGTTTTTT. J is TRBJ1-4 and V is TRBV28; D unclear. The CDR3 contains 15 residues. The germline V gene has CDR1 MDHEN and CDR2 SYDVKM. V lost 6 bases to trimming and J lost 3 bases, with 14 bases between them.